The rows below give T cell receptor beta chains drawn from one sample of a study of T cells in Graves' hyperthyroidism and ophthalmopathy. TCRdb itself ran the multiplex PCR reads through MiXCR, one entry per CDR3 protein. Here the sample spans about 270,000 distinct CDR3 sequences, around 20% being singletons. Sequences were obtained from blood. The origin of the receptors is a man aged 30 to 45 with Graves' ophthalmopathy. Both conserved end residues are part of each CDR3.

TRBV28 | CASSSEWGSGQETQYF
TRBV6-5 | CASSYSGSQETQYF
TRBV30 | CAWSTGLGYNEQFF
TRBV7-9 | CASSSTDNSPLHF
TRBV3-1 | CASSQGGTTSYTF
TRBV24-1 | CATSDSRDRVSGANVLTF
TRBV11-2 | CASSLTLAFSYEQYF
TRBV29-1 | CSVAGANVLTF
TRBV10-3 | CAISGQTSNQPQHF
TRBV2 | CASALDRGSDTQYF
TRBV5-4 | CASSADRGKDGYTF
TRBV6-1 | CASGRAGEQFF
TRBV18 | CASSPRGWEETQYF
TRBV2 | CASGALPSYEQYF
TRBV20-1 | CSARVLLAGGPSWDTQYF
TRBV18 | CASSTGGHEQYF
TRBV20-1 | CSARQDRGAYEQYF
TRBV11-2 | CASRQRGLAGVNEQFF
TRBV20-1 | CSAAVTGVDGYTF
TRBV10-1 | CASSFAGGDNEQFF
TRBV20-1 | CSARRGSNYGYTF
TRBV7-2 | CASNSGGDTQYF